This T cell receptor beta chain was profiled in a study of blood T cell repertoires in COVID-19. Germline V gives CDR1 SSHAT, CDR2 FNYEAQ (reference sequence). The CDR3 runs 15 residues. This clone was detected a few times. One end of the junction does not line up with germline, which may come from a read error. Participant reports of clinical history set cohort assignment. Sequencing used immunoSEQ multiplex PCR; TCRdb keeps in-frame clones, though not all of them. The table shows approximately 300,000 clones, with around 86% occurring only once. Source material: PBMCs or T cells enriched from blood (not recorded which). The chain couples TRBV7-7 to TRBJ2-1; maybe TRBD1 (5 bases). This sequence originates from a man in his fifties or sixties who had recovered from COVID-19. Here the CDR3 DNA reads TGTGCTAGCAGCTTAGAAGAGACAGAGTACAATGAGCAGTTCTTC. Amino acid sequence: CASSLEETEYNEQFF.